A selection of T cell receptor beta chains follows, all from one sample in a study of radiotherapy plus CTLA-4 blockade in lung cancer. Using immunoSEQ multiplex PCR, the repertoire was profiled, and TCRdb retains in-frame clones only, with some absent. This repertoire shows some 90,000 clones, over 80% found once; its top ten account for roughly 0.8%. The sequencing here drew on peripheral blood, taken from a patient treated with radiotherapy plus ipilimumab. The origin of the receptors is a human donor with non-small cell lung cancer who had stable disease on radiotherapy plus ipilimumab. The CDR3 runs from the conserved cysteine through the conserved F or W. A D gene is named only where the DNA matches it firmly.

D gene	V gene	J gene	CDR3 protein
NA	TRBV7-9	TRBJ2-3	CASSYGDGTDTQYF
NA	TRBV29-1	TRBJ1-5	CSATWGSNQPQHF
NA	TRBV6-1	TRBJ1-6	CASSPEGGVPHF
NA	TRBV18	TRBJ1-1	CASSPLPGLNTEAFF
NA	TRBV7-2	TRBJ2-3	CASSFQGTTSTDTQYF
TRBD1	TRBV7-8	TRBJ1-2	CASSKTGGENGYTF
TRBD1	TRBV18	TRBJ2-1	CASSPGQGVYNEQFF
TRBD1	TRBV6-1	TRBJ2-7	CASRRDSNYEQYF
NA	TRBV14	TRBJ2-7	CASSRDTVEDEQYF
TRBD1	TRBV28	NA	CASSQTGGIDEQYF
TRBD1	TRBV11-1	TRBJ1-6	CASSPRQGAGNSPLHF
NA	TRBV7-2	TRBJ1-5	CASSPDSSNQPQHF
TRBD1	TRBV6-6	TRBJ1-1	CASSQRQGNTEAFF
TRBD2	TRBV11-1	TRBJ2-3	CASSWTSDTQYF
NA	TRBV5-5	TRBJ2-3	CASSSGTYSSDTQYF
TRBD2	TRBV19	TRBJ2-1	CASSIVPAGGHNEQFF
NA	TRBV4-1	TRBJ2-3	CASSQDSGATDTQYF
NA	TRBV4-1	TRBJ1-2	CASSQAGTANYGYTF
NA	TRBV4-1	TRBJ1-5	CASSQSKNRQPQHF
NA	TRBV10-3	TRBJ2-1	CAIGGASGRRQFF
TRBD1	TRBV27	TRBJ1-1	CASSTRQGTTEAFF
TRBD2	TRBV29-1	TRBJ2-1	CSETSGSGEQFF
NA	TRBV27	TRBJ2-2	CASSLGYRNTGELFF
NA	TRBV6-5	TRBJ2-2	CASSYRSQGAGELFF
TRBD1	TRBV5-1	TRBJ2-1	CASSWGDRIPNEQFF
NA	TRBV9	TRBJ2-2	CASSVEVWAPGAMFF
TRBD1	TRBV7-3	TRBJ2-4	CASSLSGTGKNIQYF
NA	TRBV10-1	TRBJ2-3	CASSPPGRDTQYF
NA	TRBV28	TRBJ2-2	CALQRAGNTGELFF
NA	TRBV5-6	TRBJ2-7	CASSLDKFYEQYF
TRBD2	TRBV2	TRBJ2-5	CASSVRGGGTQYF
NA	TRBV18	TRBJ1-3	CASSPVDSGNTIYF